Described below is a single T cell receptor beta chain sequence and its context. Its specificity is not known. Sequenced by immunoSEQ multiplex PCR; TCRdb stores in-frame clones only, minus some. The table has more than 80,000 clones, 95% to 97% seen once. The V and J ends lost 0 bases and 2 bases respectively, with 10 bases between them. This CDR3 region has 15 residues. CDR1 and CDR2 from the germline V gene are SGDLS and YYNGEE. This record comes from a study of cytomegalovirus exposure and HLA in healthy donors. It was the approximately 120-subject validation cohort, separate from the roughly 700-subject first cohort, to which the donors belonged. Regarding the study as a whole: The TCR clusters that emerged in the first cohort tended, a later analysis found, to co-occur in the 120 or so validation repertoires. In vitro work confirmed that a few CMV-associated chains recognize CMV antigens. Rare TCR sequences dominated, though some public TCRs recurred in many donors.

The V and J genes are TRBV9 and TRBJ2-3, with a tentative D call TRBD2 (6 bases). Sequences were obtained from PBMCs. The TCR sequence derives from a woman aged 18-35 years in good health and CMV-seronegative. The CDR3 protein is CASSVVASVTDTQYF. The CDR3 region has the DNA TGTGCCAGCAGCGTAGTGGCTAGCGTCACAGATACGCAGTATTTT.